This TCR beta chain was retrieved from a study of T cell repertoires in cytomegalovirus infection. Study-wide background: The public TCR beta signatures pointed to both CMV infection and matching HLA type. Findings and caveats of the study: Carriers of CMV and the relevant HLA type were discriminated by public TCR beta frequency. HLA-C-restricted, CMV-specific TCR beta clonotypes were dominant ex vivo.

The CDR3 has 11 residues. Trimming took off 7 bases at V and 5 bases at J, with 9 bases between the two ends. Germline-derived CDR1 and CDR2 are SGDLS and YYNGEE. One entry per CDR3 protein, called by TCRdb with MiXCR from the reads. The sample gives 170,000 or so distinct CDR3 sequences, about 15% of which show up once; 27% is in the top ten. In this sample, this clonotype turned up a few times. Antigen unknown. The specimen sequenced was PBMCs. The TCR was taken from a human donor in good health (CMV status not recorded). Some clones in this sample may be carry-over from other donors' samples. The chain links TRBV9 to TRBJ2-5; no firm D call. The CDR3 here is CASASSETQYF. CDR3 DNA sequence: TGTGCCAGCGCATCCTCGGAGACCCAGTACTTC.